The 23 T cell receptor beta chains below were found in one sample sequenced in a study of cytomegalovirus exposure and HLA in healthy donors. Primers: 60 Vbeta forward and 13 Jbeta reverse. Profiling relied on immunoSEQ multiplex PCR, and the TCRdb table lists in-frame clones only, not all of them. The repertoire includes 130,000 to 150,000 clones, around 80% of them detected once, and about 13% sits in the top ten. Sequencing was performed on PBMCs. These TCRs come from a man aged 35 to 55 in good health and CMV-seropositive.

Comment on this clone: At one boundary the junction diverges from the germline segment, which might be a read error. The chain links TRBV5-4 to TRBJ2-5; 11 nucleotides align to TRBD1. The CDR3 has 12 amino acids. Germline V gives CDR1 SGHNT, CDR2 YYREEE (reference sequence). The CDR3 reads CASSSGTGGSHF. The CDR3 region has the DNA TGTGCCAGCAGCTCCGGGACAGGGGGTTCCCACTTC.

The chain couples TRBV7-2 to TRBJ1-2; D perhaps matches TRBD1 (6 bases). Germline CDR1 and CDR2: SGHTA and FQGNSA. V was pared by 2 bases and J by 0 bases, with 10 bases between. The CDR3 has 15 amino acids. CDR3 nucleotide sequence: TGTGCCAGCAGCTTAAGTCAGGGGTCTAACTATGGCTACACCTTC. This encodes CASSLSQGSNYGYTF.

This clone was observed a single time. This specimen includes other DNA sequences encoding the same CDR3. The V gene is TRBV5-1, the J gene TRBJ2-7; 13 bases are a match to TRBD2. This CDR3 contains 15 residues. J lost 4 bases, V lost 4 bases, and 5 bases had no gene match. The germline V gene has CDR1 SGHRS and CDR2 YFSETQ. The CDR3 region has the DNA TGCGCCAGCAGCCTGACTAGCGGGAGGACTTACGAGCAGTACTTC. Its protein is CASSLTSGRTYEQYF.

The chain recombines TRBV30 with TRBJ1-1, with 11 positions matching TRBD1. The CDR3 sequence is 14 residues long. CDR1 GTSNPN and CDR2 SVGIG come from the germline V gene (reference sequence). J was trimmed by 3 bases and V by 5 bases; bases with no gene match: 5. The CDR3 reads CAWARDRGDTEAFF. In DNA form, the CDR3 reads TGTGCCTGGGCCCGGGACAGGGGGGACACTGAAGCTTTCTTT.

This clone came up once. The V call is TRBV7-2, the J call TRBJ1-4, with 9 bases aligning to TRBD1. The CDR3 sequence is 16 residues long. Germline trimming cut 2 bases from V and 6 bases from J; bases unmatched to any gene: 7. Germline-derived CDR1 and CDR2 are SGHTA and FQGNSA. The CDR3 DNA follows: TGTGCCAGCAGCTTAAGGGGGGGACAGGGACATGAAAAACTGTTTTTT. Encoded protein: CASSLRGGQGHEKLFF.

The CDR3 reads CASSPPDRSYEQYF. Here the CDR3 DNA reads TGTGCCAGCAGTCCTCCGGACAGGTCCTACGAGCAGTACTTC. This chain uses TRBV28 with TRBJ2-7; 7 positions agree with TRBD1. Unmatched junction bases numbered 5, after V lost 5 bases and J lost 1 base. CDR3 length: 14 residues. Germline V gene lookup returns CDR1 MDHEN and CDR2 SYDVKM. Using reference TRBV28 and TRBJ2-7 for the parts outside the CDR3, the full variable domain is DVKVTQSSRYLVKRTGEKVFLECVQDMDHENMFWYRQDPGLGLRLIYFSYDVKMKEKGDIPEGYSVSREKKERFSLILESASTNQTSMYLCASSPPDRSYEQYFGPGTRLTVT.

This clone occurred a few times. The rearrangement links TRBV19 to TRBJ2-6; D may be TRBD1 (6 bases). With 8 bases removed from V and 0 bases from J, the gap between germline ends came to 14 bases. Germline assignment: CDR1 LNHDA and CDR2 SQIVND (reference sequence). The CDR3 length is 16 residues. The CDR3 here is CASCDRYHSGANVLTF. Here the CDR3 DNA reads TGTGCCAGTTGCGACAGGTACCACTCTGGGGCCAACGTCCTGACTTTC.

This clone showed up just once. The chain joins TRBV27 to TRBJ2-1; D uncertain. CDR3 length: 14 amino acids. V was shortened by 3 bases and J by 0 bases, with 6 bases between the two germline ends. The germline V gene encodes CDR1 MNHEY and CDR2 SMNVEV (reference sequence). Written as DNA, the CDR3 is TGTGCCAGCAGTTTCCCCGGCTCCTACAATGAGCAGTTCTTC. Translating it yields CASSFPGSYNEQFF.

This clone was seen more than once but under ten times. The V and J genes are TRBV5-6 and TRBJ2-3; D is unresolved. The germline V gene has CDR1 SGHDT and CDR2 YYEEEE. CDR3 length: 13 amino acids. The V end lost 4 bases, the J end lost 2 bases, and 8 bases lay between the germline ends. Written as DNA, the CDR3 is TGTGCCAGCAGCGTAGCCAACACAGATACGCAGTATTTT. It codes for CASSVANTDTQYF. The full variable domain, rest sourced from reference TRBV5-6 and TRBJ2-3, is DAGVTQSPTHLIKTRGQQVTLRCSPKSGHDTVSWYQQALGQGPQFIFQYYEEEERQRGNFPDRFSGHQFPNYSSELNVNALLLGDSALYLCASSVANTDTQYFGPGTRLTVL.

The chain combines TRBV9 with TRBJ2-1, with a possible D match to TRBD1 (7 bases). The germline CDR1 and CDR2 sequences are SGDLS and YYNGEE. With 4 bases removed from V and 10 bases from J, the gap between germline ends came to 18 bases. The CDR3 contains 14 residues. The CDR3 loop is CASSSGGWAREQFF. CDR3 bases: TGTGCCAGCAGCTCAGGGGGGTGGGCAAGGGAGCAGTTCTTC.

The chain uses TRBV7-3 and TRBJ2-2; 7 bases align to TRBD1. J was trimmed by 5 bases and V by 2 bases; bases with no gene match: 5. The CDR3 consists of 15 residues. CDR1 and CDR2 (germline): SGHTA, FQGTGA. CDR3 DNA sequence: TGTGCCAGCAGCTTAGGGACAGTTAATACCGGGGAGCTGTTTTTT. Its translation: CASSLGTVNTGELFF.

On this clone: Other DNA sequences from this sample encode an identical CDR3 as well. The V and J genes are TRBV5-1 and TRBJ2-1, with 7 bases identical to TRBD2. Germline-derived CDR1 and CDR2 are SGHRS and YFSETQ. V lost 1 base, J lost 4 bases, and 5 bases stayed unmatched. The CDR3 totals 15 residues. CDR3 nucleotide sequence: TGCGCCAGCAGCTTGTCCAGCGGGACTTACAATGAGCAGTTCTTC. This codes for CASSLSSGTYNEQFF.

V and J are TRBV13 and TRBJ2-1; 7 bases are shared with TRBD1. The trim removed 4 bases at V and 9 bases at J, leaving 9 bases unmatched. The CDR3 is 14 amino acids. Germline V lookup: CDR1 PRHDT, CDR2 FYEKMQ (reference sequence). The CDR3 loop reads CASSSRGGGVEQFF. DNA of the CDR3: TGTGCCAGCAGCTCGAGAGGGGGCGGAGTTGAGCAGTTCTTC.

The table lists this clone with a count of one. The chain has TRBV6-5 and TRBJ2-1; 8 bases map to TRBD2. Germline V gene data show CDR1 as MNHEY and CDR2 as SVGAGI. The CDR3 length is 11 residues. The junction had 1 base not matched to a gene; V was cut back by 1 base and J by 14 bases. CDR3: CASSYLREEFF. The CDR3 bases are TGTGCCAGCAGTTACTTGCGGGAGGAGTTCTTC.

The V gene is TRBV7-9, the J gene TRBJ2-5; the D gene is possibly TRBD2 (5 bases). The CDR3 consists of 13 residues. Trimming took 4 bases from V and 4 from J, leaving 10 bases between them. Germline values: CDR1 SEHNR, CDR2 FQNEAQ (reference sequence). CDR3 sequence reads: CASSYTSGETQYF. The CDR3 DNA follows: TGTGCCAGCAGCTATACAAGCGGAGAGACCCAGTACTTC.

The chain links TRBV28 to TRBJ2-3; TRBD2 might be the D (5 bases). Trimming left V 4 bases short and J 2 bases short, with 22 bases between. This CDR3 region has 18 residues. In germline, CDR1 is MDHEN, CDR2 SYDVKM. The DNA for the CDR3 is TGTGCCAGCAGTTCTCCGAGGGCCGCGGATACCTACACAGATACGCAGTATTTT. Amino acid sequence: CASSSPRAADTYTDTQYF.

The chain joins TRBV19 to TRBJ2-1, with 9 bases that match TRBD1. V gave up 6 bases and J gave up 8 bases; unmatched junction bases: 5. The germline V gene encodes CDR1 LNHDA and CDR2 SQIVND (reference sequence). This CDR3 is 13 amino acids long. The CDR3 DNA reads as TGTGCCAGTAGCATCGACAGGGGGTATGAGCAGTTCTTC. The encoded protein is CASSIDRGYEQFF.

The chain recombines TRBV29-1 with TRBJ2-1; maybe TRBD1 (5 bases). V was shortened by 2 bases and J by 7 bases, with 15 bases between the two germline ends. The CDR3 runs 14 residues. Germline values: CDR1 SQVTM, CDR2 ANQGSEA. The CDR3 spells CSVELGPPSNEQFF. CDR3 nucleotide sequence: TGCAGCGTTGAATTGGGGCCCCCCTCGAATGAGCAGTTCTTC.

This chain joins TRBV29-1 and TRBJ2-3; TRBD2 matches at 10 bases. The CDR3 contains 14 residues. V lost 5 bases, J lost 4 bases, and 6 bases stayed unmatched. From germline, CDR1 is SQVTM and CDR2 ANQGSEA. The CDR3: CSVRPSGSADTQYF. The CDR3 DNA follows: TGCAGCGTTAGGCCTAGCGGGAGTGCAGATACGCAGTATTTT.

The rearrangement links TRBV19 to TRBJ1-1, with 9 positions matching TRBD1. Losses at the gene ends were 4 bases for V and 3 bases for J; bases not matched to a gene: 3. CDR1 LNHDA and CDR2 SQIVND come from the germline V gene (reference sequence). There are 14 residues in the CDR3. The CDR3 sequence: CASSTTGGYTEAFF. The CDR3 DNA is TGTGCCAGTAGTACGACAGGGGGGTACACTGAAGCTTTCTTT.

This clone has a handful of counts. The rearrangement uses TRBV10-3 and TRBJ1-1; TRBD1 might be the D (5 bases). Germline CDR1 is ENHRY and CDR2 is SYGVKD. The CDR3 runs to 13 residues. V was cut by 2 bases and J by 2 bases, with 6 bases left in between. The CDR3 DNA sequence: TGTGCCATCAGTGAGGACAGAAACACTGAAGCTTTCTTT. Residues: CAISEDRNTEAFF.

The chain couples TRBV28 to TRBJ2-1; 7 bases map to TRBD2. The CDR3 spans 15 residues. With V trimmed by 2 bases and J by 0 bases, 1 base remained unmatched. Germline assignment: CDR1 MDHEN and CDR2 SYDVKM. The CDR3 DNA follows: TGTGCCAGCAGTTTACTAGCGGCCTCCTACAATGAGCAGTTCTTC. This encodes CASSLLAASYNEQFF.

This sequence joins TRBV10-3 and TRBJ2-4, with 7 bases fitting TRBD2. The CDR3 runs 14 residues. The ends lost 3 bases at V and 5 bases at J; junction bases unmatched: 4. Germline V gene lookup returns CDR1 ENHRY and CDR2 SYGVKD. In DNA, the CDR3 is TGTGCCATCAGTGATCCTGGGGGGGAAAACATTCAGTACTTC. Translated, it gives CAISDPGGENIQYF.